These 29 T cell receptor beta chains were all obtained from the same sample, sequenced in a study of T cell changes during pregnancy in multiple sclerosis. TCRdb's table, derived via immunoSEQ multiplex PCR, lists solely in-frame clones and lacks some. The sample has 64,000 or so clones, almost 97% seen once; the top ten hold approximately 2.3%. Sequencing used CD8+ T cells from peripheral blood mononuclear cells, obtained after pregnancy. The receptors stem from a female donor with multiple sclerosis, enrolled in a pregnancy study.

V and J are TRBV7-3 and TRBJ2-3; D gene ambiguous. V lost 4 bases and J 0 bases, leaving 5 bases between the germline ends. Germline CDR1 and CDR2: SGHTA and FQGTGA. This CDR3 is 13 amino acids long. DNA for the CDR3: TGTGCCAGCAGCTCCACTAGCACAGATACGCAGTATTTT. Translating it yields CASSSTSTDTQYF.

The chain couples TRBV30 to TRBJ2-7, with 16 positions matching TRBD2. CDR1 is GTSNPN and CDR2 is SVGIG in the germline V gene (reference sequence). CDR3 length equals 18 residues. J was trimmed by 6 bases and V by 4 bases; bases with no gene match: 15. The CDR3: CAWIPGLAGGPSRGEQYF. Here the CDR3 DNA reads TGTGCCTGGATCCCGGGACTAGCGGGAGGGCCCTCAAGGGGCGAGCAGTACTTC. The whole variable domain, filled in from reference TRBV30 and TRBJ2-7, reads SQTIHQWPATLVQPVGSPLSLECTVEGTSNPNLYWYRQAAGRGLQLLFYSVGIGQISSEVPQNLSASRPQDRQFILSSKKLLLSDSGFYLCAWIPGLAGGPSRGEQYFGPGTRLTVT.

The chain joins TRBV28 to TRBJ2-5; no clear D gene. Germline V gene lookup returns CDR1 MDHEN and CDR2 SYDVKM. The CDR3 has 14 amino acids. V shed 3 bases and J shed 0 bases, with 8 bases lying between them. This CDR3 is CASSFWADQETQYF. As DNA, the CDR3 is TGTGCCAGCAGTTTTTGGGCAGACCAAGAGACCCAGTACTTC. Complete variable domain (other parts from reference TRBV28 and TRBJ2-5): DVKVTQSSRYLVKRTGEKVFLECVQDMDHENMFWYRQDPGLGLRLIYFSYDVKMKEKGDIPEGYSVSREKKERFSLILESASTNQTSMYLCASSFWADQETQYFGPGTRLLVL.

V and J are TRBV7-2 and TRBJ1-2; 7 bases line up with TRBD1. J lost 5 bases, V lost 0 bases, and 6 bases had no gene match. The CDR3 extends over 15 amino acids. Looked up from germline, CDR1 is SGHTA and CDR2 is FQGNSA. The CDR3 nucleotides read TGTGCCAGCAGCTTAGCCTGGGACAGCATTTATGGCTACACCTTC. This translates into CASSLAWDSIYGYTF.

V is TRBV5-6 and J is TRBJ2-1; perhaps TRBD1 as D (6 bases). The V end lost 0 bases, the J end lost 3 bases, and 16 bases lay between the germline ends. This CDR3 comprises 17 residues. Germline CDR1 is SGHDT and CDR2 is YYEEEE. Here the CDR3 reads CASSLGKGVFIYNEQFF. CDR3 DNA sequence: TGTGCCAGCAGCTTGGGCAAGGGGGTCTTTATCTACAATGAGCAGTTCTTC.

CDR3 in amino acids: CASSPVMNTEAFF. CDR3 nucleotide sequence: TGTGCCAGCAGCCCCGTAATGAACACTGAAGCTTTCTTT. The V and J genes are TRBV27 and TRBJ1-1; D remains unclear. The CDR3 consists of 13 residues. V was trimmed by 6 bases and J by 0 bases, leaving 8 bases between them. In germline, CDR1 is MNHEY, CDR2 SMNVEV (reference sequence).

The chain is built from TRBV19 and TRBJ2-3; 9 positions match TRBD2. The germline gives CDR1 LNHDA, CDR2 SQIVND (reference sequence). Germline trimming cut 7 bases from V and 0 bases from J; bases unmatched to any gene: 5. The CDR3 spans 15 residues. This CDR3 reads CASIPSGDSTDTQYF. The CDR3 DNA is TGTGCCAGTATCCCTAGCGGGGATAGCACAGATACGCAGTATTTT.

The chain joins TRBV5-1 to TRBJ1-2; TRBD1 aligns across 7 bases. V lost 2 bases and J lost 4; bases outside the gene matches: 8. The germline CDR1 and CDR2 sequences are SGHRS and YFSETQ. CDR3 length: 15 amino acids. CDR3 sequence (DNA): TGCGCCAGCAGCTTCGAGGCCGGGACAGTCTATGGCTACACCTTC. Translation: CASSFEAGTVYGYTF. The full variable domain, completed using reference TRBV5-1 and TRBJ1-2, is KAGVTQTPRYLIKTRGQQVTLSCSPISGHRSVSWYQQTPGQGLQFLFEYFSETQRNKGNFPGRFSGRQFSNSRSEMNVSTLELGDSALYLCASSFEAGTVYGYTFGSGTRLTVV.

The rearrangement joins TRBV27 to TRBJ2-7; 9 bases line up with TRBD2. After removal of 0 bases from V and 2 bases from J, the junction contained 2 bases not matched to a gene. The CDR3 has 15 residues. Germline CDR1 MNHEY, CDR2 SMNVEV (reference sequence). The CDR3 loop reads CASSLSLAGTYEQYF. The CDR3 DNA follows: TGTGCCAGCAGTTTATCCCTAGCGGGGACCTACGAGCAGTACTTC.

Only one count was recorded for this clone. The rearrangement joins TRBV9 to TRBJ2-6; tentative D call: TRBD2 (5 bases). Trimming stripped 4 bases from V and 4 bases from J, with 9 bases between. This CDR3 has 14 amino acids. Germline values: CDR1 SGDLS, CDR2 YYNGEE. The CDR3: CASSPTGGANVLTF. The CDR3 DNA follows: TGTGCCAGCAGCCCGACGGGGGGGGCCAACGTCCTGACTTTC.

This chain links TRBV27 with TRBJ1-2; 7 bases are shared with TRBD1. Trimming cost V 5 bases and J 4 bases; bases outside gene matches: 7. Germline assignment: CDR1 MNHEY and CDR2 SMNVEV (reference sequence). CDR3 size: 14 residues. The CDR3 is CASSPRGQLYGYTF. The CDR3 region has the DNA TGTGCCAGCAGTCCAAGGGGACAGCTCTATGGCTACACCTTC.

About this clone itself: Germline is not matched at one junction end, which may reflect a read error. The chain employs TRBV5-1 and TRBJ1-1, with 7 nucleotides matching TRBD1. CDR3 length: 14 amino acids. The germline gives CDR1 SGHRS, CDR2 YFSETQ. The CDR3 loop is CASRLDRRNTEAFF. Written as DNA, the CDR3 is TGCGCCAGCAGGTTGGACAGGAGGAACACTGAAGCTTTCTTT.

The chain employs TRBV4-1 and TRBJ1-1; tentative D call: TRBD1 (5 bases). CDR3 length: 15 amino acids. Trimming left V 1 base short and J 0 bases short, with 9 bases between. Per the germline V gene, CDR1 is MGHRA and CDR2 is YSYEKL. The chain's CDR3 is CASSQGGHLNTEAFF. The CDR3 coding sequence is TGCGCCAGCAGCCAAGGTGGACACTTGAACACTGAAGCTTTCTTT.

This clone was counted once. The chain employs TRBV4-1 and TRBJ2-7; no firm D call. The ends were cut back, 0 bases at V and 3 bases at J, with 12 bases in the middle. The germline V gene encodes CDR1 MGHRA and CDR2 YSYEKL. The CDR3 consists of 15 residues. This CDR3 reads CASSQDQRPSYEQYF. The CDR3, as DNA: TGCGCCAGCAGCCAAGACCAGCGACCGAGCTACGAGCAGTACTTC.

Regarding this clone: Other DNA sequences of this sample code for an identical CDR3. This chain uses TRBV27 with TRBJ2-7, with 11 positions matching TRBD1. The germline gives CDR1 MNHEY, CDR2 SMNVEV (reference sequence). The CDR3 consists of 14 residues. Losses at the gene ends were 4 bases for V and 3 bases for J; bases not matched to a gene: 2. This chain's CDR3 is CASSSGTGGYEQYF. CDR3 sequence (DNA): TGTGCCAGCAGTTCCGGGACAGGGGGCTACGAGCAGTACTTC.

The V gene is TRBV28, the J gene TRBJ2-1, with 9 bases matching TRBD1. V gave up 5 bases and J gave up 2 bases; unmatched junction bases: 4. CDR3 length: 15 amino acids. The germline gives CDR1 MDHEN, CDR2 SYDVKM. CDR3 residues: CASSAGTGTYNEQFF. The CDR3 DNA reads as TGTGCCAGCAGTGCCGGGACAGGGACCTACAATGAGCAGTTCTTC. Drawing the rest from reference TRBV28 and TRBJ2-1, the complete variable domain is DVKVTQSSRYLVKRTGEKVFLECVQDMDHENMFWYRQDPGLGLRLIYFSYDVKMKEKGDIPEGYSVSREKKERFSLILESASTNQTSMYLCASSAGTGTYNEQFFGPGTRLTVL.

The V and J genes are TRBV5-6 and TRBJ2-3; 10 positions agree with TRBD2. CDR1 is SGHDT, CDR2 YYEEEE, per germline. V was pared by 5 bases and J by 6 bases, with 6 bases of the junction left unmatched. The CDR3 sequence is 14 residues long. In DNA, the CDR3 is TGTGCCAGCAGACCAGCGGGAGGGCCTGATACGCAGTATTTT. Amino acid sequence: CASRPAGGPDTQYF. The entire variable domain, with the rest obtained from reference TRBV5-6 and TRBJ2-3, is as follows: DAGVTQSPTHLIKTRGQQVTLRCSPKSGHDTVSWYQQALGQGPQFIFQYYEEEERQRGNFPDRFSGHQFPNYSSELNVNALLLGDSALYLCASRPAGGPDTQYFGPGTRLTVL.

The chain employs TRBV4-3 and TRBJ2-3; 12 nucleotides align to TRBD2. Germline V CDR1 and CDR2: LGHNA, YSLEER. The CDR3 contains 17 residues. V shed 2 bases and J 0 bases; nucleotides not matched to a gene: 3. The chain's CDR3 is CASSQTGTSGSTDTQYF. In DNA, the CDR3 is TGCGCCAGCAGCCAAACCGGGACTAGCGGGAGCACAGATACGCAGTATTTT.

V is TRBV29-1 and J is TRBJ1-2, with 8 bases lining up with TRBD1. This CDR3 has 15 residues. The germline CDR1 and CDR2 sequences are SQVTM and ANQGSEA. The junction had 13 bases not matched to a gene; V was cut back by 5 bases and J by 5 bases. CDR3 in amino acids: CSVYGQGRLGYGYTF. The CDR3 coding sequence is TGCAGCGTTTACGGACAGGGAAGGCTTGGGTATGGCTACACCTTC.

The rearrangement joins TRBV4-3 to TRBJ2-2; 10 bases line up with TRBD2. The trim removed 1 base at V and 5 bases at J, leaving 4 bases unmatched. CDR3 size: 16 residues. The germline V gene has CDR1 LGHNA and CDR2 YSLEER. CDR3 in DNA: TGCGCCAGCAGCCAAGGGATTAGCGGGAGGACCGGGGAGCTGTTTTTT. It specifies CASSQGISGRTGELFF.

The gene calls are TRBV13 and TRBJ1-1, with D maybe TRBD1 (5 bases). The CDR3 covers 15 residues. V lost 5 bases and J lost 0, with 13 bases in between. Germline-derived CDR1 and CDR2 are PRHDT and FYEKMQ (reference sequence). This chain's CDR3 is CASSTKTAMNTEAFF. The DNA of the CDR3 is TGTGCCAGCAGCACCAAGACAGCCATGAACACTGAAGCTTTCTTT.

V usage is TRBV4-1 and J usage is TRBJ2-7; D is ambiguous. Germline V gene data show CDR1 as MGHRA and CDR2 as YSYEKL. The CDR3 has 11 amino acids. Trimming took off 2 bases at V and 5 bases at J, with 4 bases between the two ends. CDR3 DNA sequence: TGCGCCAGCAGCCAATCTAACGAGCAGTACTTC. This gives the protein CASSQSNEQYF.

The chain recombines TRBV5-4 with TRBJ1-1, with 11 bases lining up with TRBD1. The CDR3 consists of 16 residues. CDR1 and CDR2 from the germline V gene are SGHNT and YYREEE (reference sequence). J was trimmed by 2 bases and V by 4 bases; bases with no gene match: 7. The CDR3 DNA sequence: TGTGCCAGCAGCCCGGACAGGGGGCCCGCAAACACTGAAGCTTTCTTT. It encodes CASSPDRGPANTEAFF.

The CDR3 spells CASSLAGVSLFAGELFF. CDR3 coding DNA: TGTGCCAGCAGCTTGGCCGGGGTTAGCTTGTTCGCCGGGGAGCTGTTTTTT. The V gene is TRBV5-6, the J gene TRBJ2-2; TRBD2 might be the D (5 bases). V lost 0 bases, J lost 6 bases, and 18 bases lay in between. Looked up from germline, CDR1 is SGHDT and CDR2 is YYEEEE. The CDR3 runs to 17 residues.

V usage is TRBV28 and J usage is TRBJ2-7; maybe TRBD1 (5 bases). V was pared by 7 bases and J by 0 bases, with 10 bases between. This CDR3 has 13 residues. The germline CDR1 and CDR2 sequences are MDHEN and SYDVKM. The CDR3 region is CASTLTDSYEQYF. CDR3 nucleotides: TGTGCCAGCACCCTGACAGACTCCTACGAGCAGTACTTC.

The genes are TRBV27 and TRBJ1-5; a possible D gene is TRBD1 (5 bases). The CDR3 has 14 residues. The germline CDR1 and CDR2 sequences are MNHEY and SMNVEV (reference sequence). Trimming shortened V by 1 base and J by 7 bases, and 11 bases separated the two germline ends. The CDR3 DNA follows: TGTGCCAGCAGTTTATTTCAGGGTAACCAGCCCCAGCATTTT. Its translation: CASSLFQGNQPQHF.

DNA of the CDR3: TGCGCCAGCAGCTTGCTCCTAGCGGGATATGAGCAGTTCTTC. Protein product: CASSLLLAGYEQFF. The gene calls are TRBV5-1 and TRBJ2-1; 9 bases fit TRBD2. CDR3 length equals 14 residues. The germline V gene has CDR1 SGHRS and CDR2 YFSETQ. Trimming at V came to 1 base and at J to 8 bases, leaving 4 bases not matched to a gene.

The V and J genes are TRBV27 and TRBJ2-7; a weak D match, TRBD1 (6 bases). The CDR3 contains 14 residues. Germline CDR1 MNHEY, CDR2 SMNVEV (reference sequence). V lost 5 bases to trimming and J lost 2 bases, with 13 bases between them. For the CDR3, the DNA is TGTGCCAGCAGTAACAGGGATGCTGCCTACGAGCAGTACTTC. The encoded protein is CASSNRDAAYEQYF.

For the CDR3, the DNA is TGTGCCAGCAGTTTATTCCCTCGGACAGGGGGCCTTTACAATGAGCAGTTCTTC. Amino acid sequence: CASSLFPRTGGLYNEQFF. J is TRBJ2-1 and V is TRBV28; 11 nucleotides line up with TRBD1. This CDR3 contains 18 residues. With 1 base clipped from V and 4 bases from J, the junction kept 9 bases outside the gene matches. Germline CDR1 MDHEN, CDR2 SYDVKM. Together with reference TRBV28 and TRBJ2-1, the CDR3 gives the full variable domain: DVKVTQSSRYLVKRTGEKVFLECVQDMDHENMFWYRQDPGLGLRLIYFSYDVKMKEKGDIPEGYSVSREKKERFSLILESASTNQTSMYLCASSLFPRTGGLYNEQFFGPGTRLTVL.